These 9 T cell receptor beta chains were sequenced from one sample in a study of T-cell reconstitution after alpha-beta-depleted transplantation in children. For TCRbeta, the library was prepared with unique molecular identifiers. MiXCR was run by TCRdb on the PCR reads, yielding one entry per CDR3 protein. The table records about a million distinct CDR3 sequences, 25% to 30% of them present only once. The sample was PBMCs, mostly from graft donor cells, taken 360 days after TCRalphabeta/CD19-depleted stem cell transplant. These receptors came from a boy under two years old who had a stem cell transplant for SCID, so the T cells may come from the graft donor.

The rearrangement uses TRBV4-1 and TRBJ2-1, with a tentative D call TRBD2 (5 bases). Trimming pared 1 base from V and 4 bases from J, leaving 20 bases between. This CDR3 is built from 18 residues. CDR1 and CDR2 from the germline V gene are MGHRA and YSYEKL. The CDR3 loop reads CASSQVALGTKGYNEQFF. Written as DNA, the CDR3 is TGCGCCAGCAGCCAAGTGGCACTAGGAACAAAAGGGTACAATGAGCAGTTCTTC.

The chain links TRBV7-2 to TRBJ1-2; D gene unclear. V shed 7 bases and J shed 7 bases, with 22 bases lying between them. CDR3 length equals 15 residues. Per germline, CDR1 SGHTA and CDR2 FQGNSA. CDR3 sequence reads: CASIKPTGLGFGYTF. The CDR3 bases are TGTGCCAGCATAAAACCGACCGGGTTAGGTTTTGGCTACACCTTC.

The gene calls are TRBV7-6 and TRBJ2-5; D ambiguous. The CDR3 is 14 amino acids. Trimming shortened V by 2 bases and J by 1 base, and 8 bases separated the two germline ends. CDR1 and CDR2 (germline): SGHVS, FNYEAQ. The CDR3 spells CASSLPYRQETQYF. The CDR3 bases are TGTGCCAGCAGCTTACCCTACCGCCAAGAGACCCAGTACTTC. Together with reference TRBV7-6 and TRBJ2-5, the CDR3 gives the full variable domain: GAGVSQSPRYKVTKRGQDVALRCDPISGHVSLYWYRQALGQGPEFLTYFNYEAQQDKSGLPNDRFSAERPEGSISTLTIQRTEQRDSAMYRCASSLPYRQETQYFGPGTRLLVL.

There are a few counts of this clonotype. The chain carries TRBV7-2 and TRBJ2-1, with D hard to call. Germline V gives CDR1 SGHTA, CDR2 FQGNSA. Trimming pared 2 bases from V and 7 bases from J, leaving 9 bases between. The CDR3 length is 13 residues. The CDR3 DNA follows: TGTGCCAGCAGCTTACTTCCTCGGAATGAGCAGTTCTTC. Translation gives CASSLLPRNEQFF.

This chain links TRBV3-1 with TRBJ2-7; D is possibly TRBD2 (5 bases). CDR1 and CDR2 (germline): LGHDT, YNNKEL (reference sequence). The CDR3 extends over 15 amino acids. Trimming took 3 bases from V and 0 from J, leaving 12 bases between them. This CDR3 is CASSHRAGSSYEQYF. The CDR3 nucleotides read TGTGCCAGCAGCCATCGCGCTGGGAGCTCCTACGAGCAGTACTTC.

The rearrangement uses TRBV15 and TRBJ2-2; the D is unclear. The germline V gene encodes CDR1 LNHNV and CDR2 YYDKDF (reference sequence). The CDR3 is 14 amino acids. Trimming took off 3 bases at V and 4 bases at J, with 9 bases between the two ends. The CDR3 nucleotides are TGTGCCACCAGCAGCCGGCAGGTCACCGGGGAGCTGTTTTTT. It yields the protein CATSSRQVTGELFF.

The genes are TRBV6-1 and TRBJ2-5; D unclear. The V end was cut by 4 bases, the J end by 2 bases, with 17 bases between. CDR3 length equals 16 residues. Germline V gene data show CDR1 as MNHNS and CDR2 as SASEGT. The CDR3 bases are TGTGCCAGCAGTGGACGCGTCGGGCCAATACAAGAGACCCAGTACTTC. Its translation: CASSGRVGPIQETQYF.

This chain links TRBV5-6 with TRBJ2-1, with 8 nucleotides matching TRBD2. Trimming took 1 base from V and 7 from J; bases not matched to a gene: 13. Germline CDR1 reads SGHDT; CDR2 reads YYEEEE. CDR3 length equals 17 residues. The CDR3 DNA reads TGTGCCAGCAGCTTGAAAGTTTTCTCAACGGGGGGGAATGAGCAGTTCTTC. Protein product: CASSLKVFSTGGNEQFF.

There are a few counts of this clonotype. The CDR3 region is CASSILGTPFGAYEQYF. The CDR3, as DNA: TGTGCCAGCAGCATCCTGGGCACCCCGTTCGGCGCCTACGAGCAGTACTTC. The chain links TRBV5-6 to TRBJ2-7, with unresolved D. CDR1 is SGHDT and CDR2 is YYEEEE in the germline V gene. The V gene lost 4 bases and the J gene lost 2 bases, with 22 bases spanning the gap. This CDR3 has 17 residues.